The T cell receptor (beta chain) under discussion was sequenced for a study of early T cells in non-severe SARS-CoV-2 infection (dated by TCRdb to 2020 to 2022). About the full investigation: Because TCR sequencing relied on bulk RNA taken from unsorted whole blood, pairing of alpha and beta chains was not possible. Broader findings and caveats from the paper: Matching against VDJdb was skewed toward anti-spike CD8 responses, likely underestimated virus-specific expansions, and missed private and CD4 specificities.

The receptor library was made with 5' RACE. Sequencing took place on a NextSeq 500. In the TCR library protocol, unique molecular identifiers were attached to individual cDNA molecules to correct for PCR bias and sequencing error. Both TCR alpha and beta chains were sequenced, and tight co-correlation was observed between alpha and beta sequence abundances in each sample. From the authors' description of their analysis: Decombinator V4 was used to annotate TCR sequences for V gene, J gene and CDR3. TCRs were defined as expanded if a significant change between any two time points was detected under a Poisson model with p below 0.0001. TCR abundances were normalised to the total number of TCRs sequenced in each sample and reported as counts per million. A search of VDJdb, accessed on 1 November 2021, was run for TCRs annotated to CMV, EBV and SARS-CoV-2, with TCRs annotated for multiple antigens excluded. Through fastp at Q25 and MiXCR, TCRdb rebuilt clones from the public reads, retaining in-frame beta chains. Each record represents a unique CDR3 protein, reported with the most common genes and DNA among its rows. The V and J calls come from TCRdb's annotation, not from the publication. The sample records 15,000 to 25,000 distinct CDR3 sequences, over 4% of which are singletons. 5.5% to 8.5% of the sample lies in the top ten.

The study was a case-control design nested within a healthcare worker cohort in London, UK, with weekly nasopharyngeal swab PCR tests and blood sampling. Between 23 and 31 March 2020, the week of the UK lockdown, healthcare workers were enrolled and then followed up weekly for as long as 16 weeks. As regards this clonotype: Its antigen specificity is not known. No base-level quality is on record; no much larger clone is a single base apart.

The sequence came from an adult who was a healthcare worker with PCR-confirmed SARS-CoV-2 infection or an uninfected control (not recorded which). Sequencing input: whole blood.

The sequence in DNA is TGTGCCAGCACCCAGACAGGGGAAGAGACCCAGTACTTC. It codes for CASTQTGEETQYF. The sequence joins TRBV5-4 to TRBJ2-5; TRBD1 fits 8 bases in the junction. The cysteine opens and the phenylalanine closes a CDR3 of 13 amino acids. Only the CDR3 DNA stays, 39 bases, in frame from base 1. In the germline V gene (reference sequence), CDR1 corresponds to SGHNT and CDR2 to YYREEE. Trimmed from V: 6 bases; trimmed from J: 3 bases; junction bases lacking a gene match: 4.